The subject of this entry is one T cell receptor (beta chain). This record comes from a study of cytomegalovirus exposure and HLA in healthy donors. The PCR ran on 60 Vbeta and 13 Jbeta primers. Clones were read by immunoSEQ multiplex PCR, and TCRdb kept only the in-frame ones, dropping some. Among some 150,000 clones listed, over 60% were seen once. Germline-derived CDR1 and CDR2 are SGDLS and YYNGEE. The CDR3 sequence is 16 residues long. Trimming removed 0 bases from V and 0 bases from J, with 7 bases in between. This sequence originates from a woman aged 50 to 60 in good health and CMV-seronegative. The sequenced sample was PBMCs. The V gene is TRBV9, the J gene TRBJ2-6; D perhaps matches TRBD1 (5 bases). The CDR3 spells CASSVADSSGANVLTF. In nucleotides, the CDR3 is TGTGCCAGCAGCGTAGCCGACAGCTCTGGGGCCAACGTCCTGACTTTC.